Below, 25 T cell receptor beta chains from the same sample are listed, as sequenced in a study of metastatic and nonmetastatic thyroid tumors (dated by TCRdb to 2018 to 2020). No patient had received any treatment before thyroid surgery. Library construction relied on PCR. Reads for this sample came from an Illumina HiSeq 4000. TCRdb reprocessing: public reads trimmed at Q25 with fastp, clones called with MiXCR, in-frame beta chains kept. This sample is represented by about 35,000 clones; over 15% of them were singletons. Over 10% of the sample belongs to the ten largest clones. Material: blood. All receptors derive from a male donor with papillary thyroid cancer or a benign thyroid nodule (not recorded which). Some clones in this sample may be carry-over from other donors' samples.

This clone was recorded many times. This chain joins TRBV30 and TRBJ2-6; D is unclear. CDR1 is GTSNPN, CDR2 SVGIG, per germline (reference sequence). The CDR3 loop spans 13 amino acids. V was shortened by 5 bases and J by 4 bases, with 9 bases between the two germline ends. The chain's CDR3 is CAWAFPGANVLTF. The CDR3 nucleotides read TGTGCCTGGGCCTTTCCCGGGGCCAACGTCCTGACTTTC.

Worth noting for this clone: The CDR3 end shows no conserved phenylalanine or tryptophan, and so a read error is likely. No DNA is shown, since the ends of the CDR3 on it are uncertain; the CDR3 is the one TCRdb lists. The chain links TRBV5-1 to TRBJ2-5; the DNA was not used to check the table's D call, TRBD1. The CDR3 totals 8 residues, both ends included. Per germline, CDR1 SGHRS and CDR2 YFSETQ. The CDR3 protein is CASSHTGT.

This clone was recorded at least ten times. This chain joins TRBV5-6 and TRBJ1-1; D uncertain. The length of the CDR3 is 13 residues. Germline CDR1 is SGHDT and CDR2 is YYEEEE. V was trimmed by 5 bases and J by 2 bases, leaving 10 bases between them. DNA for the CDR3: TGTGCCAGCAGTGGCACCCTAAACACTGAAGCTTTCTTT. This encodes CASSGTLNTEAFF.

CDR3 protein: CASSLEPGQGIGYTF. DNA of the CDR3: TGTGCCAGCAGCTTAGAACCGGGACAGGGAATTGGCTACACCTTC. This chain uses TRBV11-2 with TRBJ1-2; 9 nucleotides line up with TRBD1. The CDR3 is 15 residues long. V lost 0 bases, J lost 7 bases, and 6 bases stayed unmatched. In germline, CDR1 is SGHAT, CDR2 FQNNGV.

This clone was found many times. The chain is built from TRBV28 and TRBJ2-1, with D perhaps being TRBD1 or TRBD2 (5 bases each). The germline CDR1 and CDR2 sequences are MDHEN and SYDVKM. The CDR3 runs 16 residues. V was trimmed by 5 bases and J by 4 bases, leaving 18 bases between them. Here the CDR3 DNA reads TGTGCCAGCAGTATCCTAGCCGGGACGGAATACAATGAGCAGTTCTTC. It is translated as CASSILAGTEYNEQFF.

Ten or more counts support this clone. The chain employs TRBV15 and TRBJ1-5; 8 nucleotides line up with TRBD1. CDR3 length: 16 amino acids. V dropped 0 bases and J dropped 4; count of bases not matched to a gene: 5. Looked up from germline, CDR1 is LNHNV and CDR2 is YYDKDF (reference sequence). CDR3 residues: CATSRDRQGKNQPQHF. The CDR3, as DNA: TGTGCCACCAGCAGAGATCGACAGGGGAAGAATCAGCCCCAGCATTTT.

Comment on this clone: An end of the junction differs from the germline gene, which may be a read error. The rearrangement joins TRBV24-1 to TRBJ2-3, with TRBD1 matching over 9 bases. Germline V lookup: CDR1 KGHDR, CDR2 SFDVKD. The CDR3 is made up of 17 amino acids. This CDR3 reads CTTSDWTRDRETDTQYF. Written as DNA, the CDR3 is TGTACCACCAGTGATTGGACCCGGGACAGGGAGACAGATACGCAGTATTTT.

This clone was recorded a few times. As the CDR3 is not closed by the conserved phenylalanine or tryptophan, this likely results from a read error. The J gene is TRBJ1-6, the V gene TRBV28; 8 bases match TRBD1. The V and J ends lost 6 bases and 2 bases, in that order; junction bases with no gene match: 6. The CDR3 length is 16 residues. CDR1 and CDR2 from the germline V gene are MDHEN and SYDVKM. CDR3 sequence: CASRTGQVTYNSPLHV. The CDR3 DNA reads TGTGCCAGCAGAACGGGACAGGTAACCTATAATTCACCCCTCCACGTT.

The genes are TRBV2 and TRBJ1-1; D is unresolved. Between the trimmed V and J ends, which lost 2 bases and 6 bases, there was a span of 13 bases. The CDR3 is 14 residues long. CDR1 and CDR2 (germline): SNHLY, FYNNEI. The CDR3 region is CASSEWAETPEAFF. The CDR3 DNA reads TGTGCCAGCAGTGAATGGGCAGAAACCCCTGAAGCTTTCTTT. Drawing the rest from reference TRBV2 and TRBJ1-1, the complete variable domain is EPEVTQTPSHQVTQMGQEVILRCVPISNHLYFYWYRQILGQKVEFLVSFYNNEISEKSEIFDDQFSVERPDGSNFTLKIRSTKLEDSAMYFCASSEWAETPEAFFGQGTRLTVV.

This clone showed up many times. The rearrangement uses TRBV3-1 and TRBJ1-2, with 8 bases fitting TRBD1. After removal of 2 bases from V and 4 bases from J, the junction contained 6 bases not matched to a gene. This CDR3 spans 15 amino acids. CDR1 is LGHDT and CDR2 is YNNKEL in the germline V gene (reference sequence). CDR3 coding DNA: TGTGCCAGCAGCCAATCCGACAGGGGTGCCTATGGCTACACCTTC. It yields the protein CASSQSDRGAYGYTF.

This clone has ten or more counts. The rearrangement links TRBV9 to TRBJ2-3, with 8 bases identical to TRBD1. The CDR3 has 19 residues. The V and J ends lost 3 bases and 4 bases, in that order; junction bases with no gene match: 19. The germline CDR1 and CDR2 sequences are SGDLS and YYNGEE. The CDR3 spells CASSAGDRTLELFSDTQYF. In nucleotides, the CDR3 is TGTGCCAGCAGCGCCGGGGACAGGACTCTTGAATTGTTCTCAGATACGCAGTATTTT.

In this sample, this clone is medium-sized. The chain uses TRBV6-4 and TRBJ2-1, with 7 positions matching TRBD2. V dropped 3 bases and J dropped 6; count of bases not matched to a gene: 8. Looked up from germline, CDR1 is MRHNA and CDR2 is SNTAGT. This CDR3 has 15 amino acids. The CDR3 nucleotides read TGTGCCAGCAGTGAGAGTGCGGGAGTCAGCAATGAGCAGTTCTTC. Amino acid sequence: CASSESAGVSNEQFF.

V usage is TRBV19 and J usage is TRBJ1-5; TRBD1 might be the D (6 bases). This CDR3 is built from 14 residues. From germline, CDR1 is LNHDA and CDR2 SQIVND (reference sequence). V dropped 0 bases and J dropped 6 bases, with 9 bases sitting between them. In nucleotides, the CDR3 is TGTGCCAGTAGTATAGAGAGGGGGGGTCAGCCCCAGCATTTT. Residues: CASSIERGGQPQHF.

This clone was found many times. V gene TRBV19 combines with J gene TRBJ2-5; no firm D call. Germline V gives CDR1 LNHDA, CDR2 SQIVND (reference sequence). V was clipped by 3 bases and J by 5 bases, with 10 bases between them. This CDR3 is 13 amino acids long. The CDR3 is CASSIQASETQYF. The DNA for the CDR3 is TGTGCCAGTAGTATTCAAGCCTCGGAGACCCAGTACTTC. The whole variable domain, filled in from reference TRBV19 and TRBJ2-5, reads DGGITQSPKYLFRKEGQNVTLSCEQNLNHDAMYWYRQDPGQGLRLIYYSQIVNDFQKGDIAEGYSVSREKKESFPLTVTSAQKNPTAFYLCASSIQASETQYFGPGTRLLVL.

This clone showed up many times. The chain couples TRBV30 to TRBJ2-7; D tentatively reads TRBD1 or TRBD2 (7 bases each). The V and J ends lost 0 bases and 3 bases respectively, with 15 bases between them. The CDR3 covers 15 residues. Germline CDR1 GTSNPN, CDR2 SVGIG (reference sequence). The CDR3 region is CAWSVSGTAVYEQYF. In DNA, the CDR3 is TGTGCCTGGAGTGTAAGCGGGACAGCGGTCTACGAGCAGTACTTC.

CDR3 protein: CASRLAVYEQYF. In DNA, the CDR3 is TGTGCCAGCAGACTAGCAGTCTACGAGCAGTACTTC. The J gene is TRBJ2-7, the V gene TRBV2; D may be TRBD2 (6 bases). Deletions cut 6 bases from V and 3 bases from J, with 9 bases between. Per the germline V gene, CDR1 is SNHLY and CDR2 is FYNNEI. The CDR3 consists of 12 residues.

This clone was recorded at least ten times. The rearrangement joins TRBV18 to TRBJ1-2; TRBD1 matches 8 bases. The J segment lost 4 bases and the V segment lost 0 bases, leaving 4 bases of the junction unmatched. CDR3 length: 15 amino acids. Germline values: CDR1 KGHSH, CDR2 LQKENI. This chain's CDR3 is CASSPPDRAIYGYTF. The CDR3 DNA reads as TGTGCCAGCTCACCACCGGACAGGGCTATCTATGGCTACACCTTC.

The rearrangement uses TRBV6-1 and TRBJ2-5; the D gene could be TRBD1 or TRBD2 (7 bases each). Germline V gene sequence: CDR1 MNHNS, CDR2 SASEGT. CDR3 size: 15 residues. Trimming took off 8 bases at V and 1 base at J, with 17 bases between the two ends. DNA of the CDR3: TGTGCCAGCTCCAAGACAGGGAGGGTCCAAGAGACCCAGTACTTC. It encodes CASSKTGRVQETQYF.

This clone is medium-sized in the sample. The CDR3: CASSLWGRRGEQYF. Here the CDR3 DNA reads TGTGCCAGCAGTTTATGGGGGAGACGGGGCGAGCAGTACTTC. This sequence joins TRBV28 and TRBJ2-7; TRBD2 is a possible D gene (5 bases). Trimming took 0 bases from V and 6 from J, leaving 12 bases between them. The CDR3 consists of 14 residues. Germline V lookup: CDR1 MDHEN, CDR2 SYDVKM.

The chain joins TRBV10-3 to TRBJ2-3; 14 bases map to TRBD2. The germline gives CDR1 ENHRY, CDR2 SYGVKD. The V segment lost 11 bases and the J segment 3 bases; nucleotides outside the gene matches: 4. The CDR3 sequence is 14 residues long. CDR3 loop: CASRTSGRTDTQYF. The CDR3 nucleotides are TGTGCCTCCCGGACTAGCGGGAGGACAGATACGCAGTATTTT.

J is TRBJ1-2 and V is TRBV20-1; TRBD1 might be the D (6 bases). The V gene lost 3 bases and the J gene lost 3 bases, with 17 bases spanning the gap. This CDR3 region has 15 residues. Germline V gives CDR1 DFQATT, CDR2 SNEGSKA (reference sequence). Written as DNA, the CDR3 is TGCAGTGCTAGTGGGTTTACAGGGTCGGACTATGGCTACACCTTC. Encoded protein: CSASGFTGSDYGYTF.

This clone has a handful of counts. CDR3 nucleotides: TGTGCCACCAGCAGAGAGAGGGTGCCCGGGGGGGTGCATTTT. Protein: CATSRERVPGGVHF. V and J are TRBV15 and TRBJ1-5, with D tentatively TRBD1 (5 bases). Germline CDR1 and CDR2: LNHNV and YYDKDF (reference sequence). The CDR3 runs to 14 residues. V lost 0 bases and J lost 15, with 18 bases in between.

The chain combines TRBV28 with TRBJ2-1; possible D gene TRBD1, 6 bases. This CDR3 spans 14 amino acids. Trimming took off 3 bases at V and 9 bases at J, with 15 bases between the two ends. The V gene's germline CDR1 is MDHEN and CDR2 SYDVKM. CDR3 sequence (DNA): TGTGCCAGCAGTTTGACTGCAGGGGCCAGTGAGCAGTTCTTC. Protein product: CASSLTAGASEQFF.

This clone was detected ten times or more. J is TRBJ2-1 and V is TRBV28, with TRBD2 identical over 13 bases. The CDR3 length is 16 residues. The J segment lost 8 bases and the V segment lost 6 bases, leaving 10 bases of the junction unmatched. Looked up from germline, CDR1 is MDHEN and CDR2 is SYDVKM. Written as DNA, the CDR3 is TGTGCCAGCAGCTACAAACTAGCGGGAGGGCCTTATGAGCAGTTCTTC. The encoded protein is CASSYKLAGGPYEQFF.

A single count supports this clone. The rearrangement links TRBV20-1 to TRBJ1-6, with 9 bases that match TRBD1. This CDR3 region has 14 residues. Losses at the gene ends were 6 bases for V and 9 bases for J; bases not matched to a gene: 9. The V gene's germline CDR1 is DFQATT and CDR2 SNEGSKA (reference sequence). CDR3 sequence (DNA): TGCAGTGCAACGGACAGGGGACTTGTTTCACCCCTCCACTTT. Amino acid sequence: CSATDRGLVSPLHF.